The 9 T cell receptor beta chains reported below all come from one sample, sequenced in a study of cytomegalovirus exposure and HLA in healthy donors. The PCR ran on 60 Vbeta and 13 Jbeta primers. Only in-frame clones appear in the TCRdb table, and some are missing; sequencing was by immunoSEQ multiplex PCR. The sample consists of around 130,000 clones, approximately 88% of them appearing once. The specimen was PBMCs. The receptors here all came from a woman in her thirties or forties in good health and CMV-seronegative.

The chain combines TRBV5-6 with TRBJ1-1; D remains ambiguous. V was cut by 0 bases and J by 5 bases, with 17 bases left in between. The CDR3 totals 16 residues. The germline gives CDR1 SGHDT, CDR2 YYEEEE. The CDR3 protein is CASSLASRGIGTEAFF. The CDR3 nucleotides are TGTGCCAGCAGCTTGGCCTCCCGGGGAATTGGTACTGAAGCTTTCTTT.

V gene TRBV6-6 combines with J gene TRBJ1-1, with TRBD1 identical over 7 bases. Germline assignment: CDR1 MNHNY and CDR2 SVGAGI (reference sequence). The CDR3 totals 11 residues. V was clipped by 6 bases and J by 10 bases; unmatched bases: 5. CDR3 nucleotide sequence: TGTGCCAGCAGCCCTAGGGACAGAGCTTTCTTT. Amino acids: CASSPRDRAFF.

The CDR3 nucleotides are TGTGCCAGCTCCCCGCCGGGACAGGGGAACAATGAGCAGTTCTTC. Amino acids: CASSPPGQGNNEQFF. The chain has TRBV14 and TRBJ2-1; 10 bases agree with TRBD1. The junction had 9 bases not matched to a gene; V was cut back by 8 bases and J by 5 bases. Germline V CDR1 and CDR2: SGHDN, FVKESK. CDR3 length: 15 residues. Full variable domain (rest looked up from reference TRBV14 and TRBJ2-1): EAGVTQFPSHSVIEKGQTVTLRCDPISGHDNLYWYRRVMGKEIKFLLHFVKESKQDESGMPNNRFLAERTGGTYSTLKVQPAELEDSGVYFCASSPPGQGNNEQFFGPGTRLTVL.

The chain couples TRBV5-1 to TRBJ1-1; 7 nucleotides line up with TRBD1. Germline V gene data show CDR1 as SGHRS and CDR2 as YFSETQ. The CDR3 extends over 13 amino acids. V was clipped by 4 bases and J by 2 bases; unmatched bases: 2. The CDR3 sequence is CASSRDSNTEAFF. In DNA, the CDR3 is TGCGCCAGCAGCCGGGACAGTAACACTGAAGCTTTCTTT.

The chain links TRBV28 to TRBJ2-1; 8 positions match TRBD1. The CDR3 sequence is 16 residues long. V lost 4 bases, J lost 2 bases, and 7 bases stayed unmatched. Germline V CDR1 and CDR2: MDHEN, SYDVKM. CDR3 nucleotide sequence: TGTGCCAGCAGTTCGATCGGGACAGGTACCTACAATGAGCAGTTCTTC. The encoded protein is CASSSIGTGTYNEQFF.

This chain connects TRBV5-1 to TRBJ2-1, with 7 nucleotides matching TRBD2. This CDR3 contains 17 residues. Per germline, CDR1 SGHRS and CDR2 YFSETQ. V was pared by 5 bases and J by 2 bases, with 13 bases of the junction left unmatched. CDR3 DNA sequence: TGCGCCAGCAGGGCTAGCGGAGGACCGGCTACCTACAATGAGCAGTTCTTC. Translated: CASRASGGPATYNEQFF.

CDR3 loop: CASSHGQDGPNTEAFF. CDR3 nucleotides: TGTGCCAGCAGCCACGGACAGGATGGGCCGAACACTGAAGCTTTCTTT. The genes are TRBV5-4 and TRBJ1-1; the match to TRBD1 covers 7 bases. Germline values: CDR1 SGHNT, CDR2 YYREEE (reference sequence). Trimming cost V 4 bases and J 1 base; bases outside gene matches: 10. CDR3 length equals 16 residues.

This chain joins TRBV6-1 and TRBJ2-1, with D possibly matching TRBD2 (5 bases). V lost 3 bases to trimming and J lost 3 bases, with 15 bases between them. Germline V gene data show CDR1 as MNHNS and CDR2 as SASEGT. The CDR3 has 16 residues. The chain's CDR3 is CASSEGGSGFYNEQFF. In DNA, the CDR3 is TGTGCCAGCAGTGAGGGCGGCAGCGGATTCTACAATGAGCAGTTCTTC.

The V gene is TRBV19, the J gene TRBJ1-1; 8 bases are shared with TRBD1. From germline, CDR1 is LNHDA and CDR2 SQIVND (reference sequence). After removal of 5 bases from V and 5 bases from J, the junction contained 10 bases not matched to a gene. The CDR3 covers 15 residues. The chain's CDR3 is CASSVTGESETEAFF. As DNA, the CDR3 is TGTGCCAGTAGTGTGACAGGGGAATCGGAAACTGAAGCTTTCTTT.